A single sample gave rise to the 27 T cell receptor beta chains below, sequenced in a study of HIV-infected patients and healthy controls. cDNA was made from about 510 ng RNA using alpha and beta constant primers. Alpha and beta chain libraries were made separately by chain-specific third strand synthesis with multiplexing indices. MiXCR, run by TCRdb on the 5' RACE reads, gives a single entry per CDR3 protein. The table lists some 9,300 distinct CDR3 sequences, 5.5% to 7% of them singletons. Follow-up blood was drawn about 14 weeks, roughly three months, after antiretroviral therapy began. Whole blood was used without fractionation, so all unsorted peripheral T cells were included. Sequencing was performed on blood, taken during antiretroviral therapy. Receptors were obtained from an adult with HIV infection. The donor label of this sample is uncertain.

This clonotype was observed many times. The chain combines TRBV14 with TRBJ2-3, with D possibly TRBD2 on 5 matching bases. V lost 2 bases to trimming and J lost 4 bases, with 13 bases between them. Germline CDR1 and CDR2: SGHDN and FVKESK. This CDR3 comprises 15 residues. CDR3 in DNA: TGTGCCAGCAGCCAAACGGGAATGCACTCAGATACGCAGTATTTT. This codes for CASSQTGMHSDTQYF.

This clonotype was picked up many times. Here the CDR3 reads CASSISIGRPGGANVLTF. CDR3 DNA sequence: TGTGCCAGTAGTATCTCCATTGGGCGGCCAGGTGGGGCCAACGTCCTGACTTTC. V and J are TRBV19 and TRBJ2-6; D not certain. The germline CDR1 and CDR2 sequences are LNHDA and SQIVND (reference sequence). The length of the CDR3 is 18 residues. Trimming removed 3 bases at V and 3 bases at J, with 18 bases between.

This clonotype was recorded at least ten times. V is TRBV18 and J is TRBJ2-2; a possible D gene is TRBD2 (5 bases). Germline lookup yields CDR1 KGHSH and CDR2 LQKENI. The length of the CDR3 is 16 residues. V lost 0 bases to trimming and J lost 3 bases, with 11 bases between them. CDR3 sequence (DNA): TGTGCCAGCTCACCACCCAGCGGAAGATACACCGGGGAGCTGTTTTTT. Translating gives CASSPPSGRYTGELFF.

The table lists this clonotype with many counts. The rearrangement joins TRBV5-4 to TRBJ2-6; 8 bases match TRBD1. This CDR3 is built from 18 residues. Germline V gene sequence: CDR1 SGHNT, CDR2 YYREEE (reference sequence). Unmatched junction bases numbered 8, after V lost 3 bases and J lost 0 bases. The CDR3 region has the DNA TGTGCCAGCAGCTCCCCAGGGGGCCGTAGCTCTGGGGCCAACGTCCTGACTTTC. Translated: CASSSPGGRSSGANVLTF.

The chain links TRBV12-3 or TRBV12-4 to TRBJ2-5; 8 bases match TRBD2. V lost 8 bases, J lost 0 bases, and 8 bases stayed unmatched. The CDR3 totals 15 residues. The CDR3 DNA follows: TGTGCCAGCGCCGCGGGGGGAGGGTACCAAGAGACCCAGTACTTC. Its protein is CASAAGGGYQETQYF.

This clonotype was observed many times. The chain recombines TRBV5-6 with TRBJ2-2; 13 bases align to TRBD2. Germline CDR1 and CDR2: SGHDT and YYEEEE. The J segment lost 6 bases and the V segment lost 4 bases, leaving 6 bases of the junction unmatched. This CDR3 contains 16 residues. In nucleotides, the CDR3 is TGTGCCAGCAGCCCGCCGGGACTAGCGGGATCCGGGGAGCTGTTTTTT. Protein: CASSPPGLAGSGELFF.

Within the sample, this clonotype is medium-sized (0.01 to 0.1%). The chain uses TRBV7-2 and TRBJ2-3, with TRBD2 identical over 11 bases. Unmatched junction bases numbered 8, after V lost 1 base and J lost 5 bases. The germline gives CDR1 SGHTA, CDR2 FQGNSA. This CDR3 region has 17 residues. The CDR3 region is CASSLGTAGLAGDTQYF. CDR3 nucleotides: TGTGCCAGCAGCTTAGGTACTGCCGGACTAGCGGGAGATACGCAGTATTTT.

This clonotype occurred many times. The gene calls are TRBV7-2 and TRBJ1-1, with D possibly matching TRBD1 (5 bases). The CDR3 extends over 15 amino acids. CDR1 is SGHTA, CDR2 FQGNSA, per germline. Trimming took 3 bases from V and 0 from J, leaving 11 bases between them. Here the CDR3 DNA reads TGTGCCAGCAGCTTCCTGACAGCCGTGAACACTGAAGCTTTCTTT. The encoded protein is CASSFLTAVNTEAFF. Supplemented by reference TRBV7-2 and TRBJ1-1, the full variable domain reads GAGVSQSPSNKVTEKGKDVELRCDPISGHTALYWYRQSLGQGLEFLIYFQGNSAPDKSGLPSDRFSAERTGGSVSTLTIQRTQQEDSAVYLCASSFLTAVNTEAFFGQGTRLTVV.

This clonotype was recorded many times. The CDR3 spells CAISGADQETQYF. CDR3 in DNA: TGTGCCATCAGCGGAGCGGACCAAGAGACCCAGTACTTC. The chain links TRBV10-3 to TRBJ2-5, with D possibly TRBD2 on 5 matching bases. The CDR3 extends over 13 amino acids. The germline gives CDR1 ENHRY, CDR2 SYGVKD. The V and J ends lost 6 bases and 0 bases respectively, with 8 bases between them.

The sample holds a few counts of this clonotype. The V call is TRBV6-4, the J call TRBJ1-2; 8 bases match TRBD1. The length of the CDR3 is 16 residues. V lost 4 bases and J lost 4; bases outside the gene matches: 11. Per germline, CDR1 MRHNA and CDR2 SNTAGT. In nucleotides, the CDR3 is TGTGCCAGCAGTGCAGTACCGGGACAGGCAACCTATGGCTACACCTTC. Its translation: CASSAVPGQATYGYTF.

This clonotype was picked up many times. The chain uses TRBV11-2 and TRBJ2-3; 10 nucleotides align to TRBD1. V lost 6 bases to trimming and J lost 6 bases; unmatched junction nucleotides: 9. The CDR3 is 15 residues long. Germline V gene sequence: CDR1 SGHAT, CDR2 FQNNGV. CDR3 sequence (DNA): TGTGCCAGCAGTCCGCTGACAGGGGGCGAGGATACGCAGTATTTT. Encoded protein: CASSPLTGGEDTQYF.

This clonotype showed up many times. This chain joins TRBV7-6 and TRBJ2-1; the D gene could be TRBD1 or TRBD2 (6 bases each). Germline CDR1 is SGHVS and CDR2 is FNYEAQ. V gave up 3 bases and J gave up 9 bases, with 15 bases separating them. The CDR3 runs 14 residues. The CDR3 sequence: CASSFRTEGGEQFF. The CDR3 DNA sequence: TGTGCCAGCAGCTTCCGAACGGAGGGGGGTGAGCAGTTCTTC.

This clonotype was seen only a few times. The chain combines TRBV6-1 with TRBJ2-1; TRBD2 matches at 8 bases. Unmatched junction bases numbered 20, after V lost 7 bases and J lost 9 bases. Germline CDR1 reads MNHNS; CDR2 reads SASEGT. The CDR3 is 17 residues long. In nucleotides, the CDR3 is TGTGCCAGCACTCACCCAGGACTAGCCCTAACGGGGAGTGAGCAGTTCTTC. As protein: CASTHPGLALTGSEQFF.

This clonotype was detected ten times or more. The chain employs TRBV7-9 and TRBJ1-1; 9 positions match TRBD1. CDR3 size: 17 residues. The germline gives CDR1 SEHNR, CDR2 FQNEAQ (reference sequence). The junction had 9 bases not matched to a gene; V was cut back by 4 bases and J by 0 bases. The CDR3 protein is CASSSSGTGFMNTEAFF. CDR3 DNA sequence: TGTGCCAGCAGCTCTTCCGGGACAGGGTTTATGAACACTGAAGCTTTCTTT.

This clonotype was detected many times. The chain links TRBV6-1 to TRBJ2-1, with 9 bases aligning to TRBD2. CDR1 and CDR2 (germline): MNHNS, SASEGT. The CDR3 totals 16 residues. With V trimmed by 7 bases and J by 8 bases, 15 bases remained unmatched. CDR3 sequence: CASIRSGLARDYEQFF. CDR3 DNA: TGTGCCAGCATCAGGTCGGGACTAGCCCGGGACTATGAGCAGTTCTTC.

J is TRBJ1-3 and V is TRBV29-1; no reliable D call. The V and J ends lost 4 bases and 4 bases respectively, with 11 bases between them. Germline-derived CDR1 and CDR2 are SQVTM and ANQGSEA. The CDR3 has 13 residues. The CDR3 bases are TGCAGCGTTGTTGGCCCTCCAGGAAACACCATATATTTT. It is translated as CSVVGPPGNTIYF.

Ten or more counts support this clonotype. The chain employs TRBV18 and TRBJ1-2; D possibly corresponds to TRBD1 (6 bases). Per germline, CDR1 KGHSH and CDR2 LQKENI. V was shortened by 8 bases and J by 3 bases, with 10 bases between the two germline ends. The CDR3 consists of 12 residues. CDR3 nucleotides: TGTGCCAGCACAACAGGGTACTATGGCTACACCTTC. It encodes CASTTGYYGYTF.

This clonotype has a count of ten or more. This chain uses TRBV11-2 with TRBJ1-1; TRBD1 might be the D (5 bases). CDR3 length equals 14 residues. CDR1 and CDR2 from the germline V gene are SGHAT and FQNNGV. Deletions cut 2 bases from V and 5 bases from J, with 12 bases between. CDR3 sequence: CASSLSSGATEAFF. The DNA of the CDR3 is TGTGCCAGCAGCTTAAGTTCTGGGGCGACTGAAGCTTTCTTT.

Judged by abundance, this clonotype is medium-sized. Relative to the germline gene, one junction end is altered; a read error may explain this. The chain links TRBV6-1 to TRBJ2-5, with D unclear. Germline V CDR1 and CDR2: MNHNS, SASEGT. This CDR3 is built from 10 residues. The CDR3 loop is CASREETQYF. CDR3 sequence (DNA): TGTGCCAGCAGGGAAGAGACCCAGTACTTC.

There are a few counts of this clonotype. The V and J genes are TRBV30 and TRBJ1-1, with a tentative D call TRBD1 (6 bases). This CDR3 has 11 amino acids. Trimming left V 3 bases short and J 11 bases short, with 13 bases between. The germline gives CDR1 GTSNPN, CDR2 SVGIG (reference sequence). The CDR3 sequence is CAWRRGLGAFF. Written as DNA, the CDR3 is TGTGCCTGGAGACGGGGGCTTGGGGCTTTCTTT. Combining the CDR3 with reference TRBV30 and TRBJ1-1 gives the whole variable domain SQTIHQWPATLVQPVGSPLSLECTVEGTSNPNLYWYRQAAGRGLQLLFYSVGIGQISSEVPQNLSASRPQDRQFILSSKKLLLSDSGFYLCAWRRGLGAFFGQGTRLTVV.

By its share, this clonotype is medium-sized. The V call is TRBV5-6, the J call TRBJ1-1, with D uncertain. Germline CDR1 reads SGHDT; CDR2 reads YYEEEE. Trimming cost V 0 bases and J 1 base, with 7 bases left between them. The CDR3 has 14 residues. For the CDR3, the DNA is TGTGCCAGCAGCTTGGCGGCGCAGAACACTGAAGCTTTCTTT. Its protein is CASSLAAQNTEAFF.

The CDR3 nucleotides read TGTGCCAGTAAAAGGGCCGCCCCGGGAGTCTACGAGCAGTACTTC. It specifies CASKRAAPGVYEQYF. J is TRBJ2-7 and V is TRBV19; a possible D gene is TRBD2 (6 bases). This CDR3 spans 15 amino acids. Trimming stripped 7 bases from V and 3 bases from J, with 19 bases between. In germline, CDR1 is LNHDA, CDR2 SQIVND (reference sequence).

This clonotype came up many times. The chain is built from TRBV12-3 or TRBV12-4 and TRBJ2-1; tentatively, D is TRBD2 (6 bases). This CDR3 spans 15 amino acids. The ends were cut back, 6 bases at V and 0 bases at J, with 12 bases in the middle. The CDR3 protein is CASSPGTSSYNEQFF. In nucleotides, the CDR3 is TGTGCCAGCAGCCCCGGGACTTCCTCCTACAATGAGCAGTTCTTC.

This clonotype was observed at least ten times. CDR3 region: CSARAPGSGSVADTQYF. DNA of the CDR3: TGCAGTGCTAGAGCGCCGGGTAGCGGGAGTGTGGCAGATACGCAGTATTTT. This chain joins TRBV20-1 and TRBJ2-3; 9 nucleotides match TRBD2. The germline CDR1 and CDR2 sequences are DFQATT and SNEGSKA (reference sequence). The CDR3 runs 17 residues. The trim removed 1 base at V and 4 bases at J, leaving 12 bases unmatched.

The V and J genes are TRBV6-6 and TRBJ2-3, with D perhaps TRBD1 (5 bases). The V gene's germline CDR1 is MNHNY and CDR2 SVGAGI (reference sequence). Trimming shortened V by 0 bases and J by 2 bases, and 12 bases separated the two germline ends. The CDR3 runs to 16 residues. The CDR3 here is CASSYSRTRATDTQYF. CDR3 DNA: TGTGCCAGCAGTTACTCCCGGACAAGAGCCACAGATACGCAGTATTTT.

This clonotype has more than one count but fewer than ten. This sequence joins TRBV7-9 and TRBJ2-3, with TRBD1 matching 7 bases. J was trimmed by 2 bases and V by 4 bases; bases with no gene match: 6. The CDR3 covers 15 residues. Looked up from germline, CDR1 is SEHNR and CDR2 is FQNEAQ (reference sequence). The CDR3 sequence: CASSSGTANTDTQYF. The DNA for the CDR3 is TGTGCCAGCAGCTCGGGGACAGCCAACACAGATACGCAGTATTTT.

By share, this clonotype counts as medium-sized. CDR3 residues: CSARVRVGGPTSYNEQFF. The CDR3 DNA reads as TGCAGTGCTAGAGTTCGTGTGGGAGGACCCACATCCTACAATGAGCAGTTCTTC. The chain uses TRBV20-1 and TRBJ2-1, with TRBD2 as a possible D gene (6 bases). Per the germline V gene, CDR1 is DFQATT and CDR2 is SNEGSKA (reference sequence). The ends were cut back, 1 base at V and 1 base at J, with 20 bases in the middle. The CDR3 length is 18 residues.